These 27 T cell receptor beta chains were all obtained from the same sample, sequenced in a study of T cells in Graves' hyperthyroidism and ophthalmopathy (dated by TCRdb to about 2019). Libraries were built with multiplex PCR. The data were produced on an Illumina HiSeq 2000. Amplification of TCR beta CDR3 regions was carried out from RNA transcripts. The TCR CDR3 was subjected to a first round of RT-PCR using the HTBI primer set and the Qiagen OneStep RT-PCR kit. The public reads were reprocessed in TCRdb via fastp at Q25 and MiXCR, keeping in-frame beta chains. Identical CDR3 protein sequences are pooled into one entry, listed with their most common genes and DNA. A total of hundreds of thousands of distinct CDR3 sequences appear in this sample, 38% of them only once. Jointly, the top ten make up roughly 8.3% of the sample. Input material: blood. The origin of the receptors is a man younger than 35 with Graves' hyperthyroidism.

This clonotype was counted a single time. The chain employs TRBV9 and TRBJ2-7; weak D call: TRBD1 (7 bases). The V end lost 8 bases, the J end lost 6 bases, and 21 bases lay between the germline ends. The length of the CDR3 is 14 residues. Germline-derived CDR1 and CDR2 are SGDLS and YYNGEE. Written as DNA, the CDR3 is TGTGCCAGTGCTGGAGGAGAGGAGGGGGCCGAGCAGTACTTC. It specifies CASAGGEEGAEQYF.

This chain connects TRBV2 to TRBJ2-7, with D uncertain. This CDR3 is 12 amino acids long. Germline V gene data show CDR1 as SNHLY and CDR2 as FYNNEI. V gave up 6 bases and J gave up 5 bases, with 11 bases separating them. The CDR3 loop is CASRGLEDEQYF. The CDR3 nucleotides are TGTGCCAGCAGGGGGTTGGAAGACGAGCAGTACTTC. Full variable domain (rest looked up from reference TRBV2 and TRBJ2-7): EPEVTQTPSHQVTQMGQEVILRCVPISNHLYFYWYRQILGQKVEFLVSFYNNEISEKSEIFDDQFSVERPDGSNFTLKIRSTKLEDSAMYFCASRGLEDEQYFGPGTRLTVT.

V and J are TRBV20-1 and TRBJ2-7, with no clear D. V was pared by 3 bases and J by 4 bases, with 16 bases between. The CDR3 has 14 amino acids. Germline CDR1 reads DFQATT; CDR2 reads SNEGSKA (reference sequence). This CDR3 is CSASTGRTWYEQYF. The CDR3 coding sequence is TGCAGTGCTAGTACCGGGCGGACCTGGTACGAGCAGTACTTC.

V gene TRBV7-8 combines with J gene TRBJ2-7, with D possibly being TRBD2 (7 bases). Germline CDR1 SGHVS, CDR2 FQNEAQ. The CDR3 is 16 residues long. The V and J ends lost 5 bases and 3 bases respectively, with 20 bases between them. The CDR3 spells CASSPSRGGGLYEQYF. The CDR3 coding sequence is TGTGCCAGCAGCCCCTCCAGAGGGGGGGGCCTCTACGAGCAGTACTTC. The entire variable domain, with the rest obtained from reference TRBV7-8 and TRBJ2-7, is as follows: GAGVSQSPRYKVAKRGQDVALRCDPISGHVSLFWYQQALGQGPEFLTYFQNEAQLDKSGLPSDRFFAERPEGSVSTLKIQRTQQEDSAVYLCASSPSRGGGLYEQYFGPGTRLTVT.

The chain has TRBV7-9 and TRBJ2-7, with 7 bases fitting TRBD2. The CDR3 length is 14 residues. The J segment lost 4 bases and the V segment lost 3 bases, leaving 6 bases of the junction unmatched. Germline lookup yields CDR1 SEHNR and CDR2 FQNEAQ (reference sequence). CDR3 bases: TGTGCCAGCAGCTTGGAGGGAGGGAAGTACGAGCAGTACTTC. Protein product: CASSLEGGKYEQYF. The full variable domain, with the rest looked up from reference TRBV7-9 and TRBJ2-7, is DTGVSQNPRHKITKRGQNVTFRCDPISEHNRLYWYRQTLGQGPEFLTYFQNEAQLEKSRLLSDRFSAERPKGSFSTLEIQRTEQGDSAMYLCASSLEGGKYEQYFGPGTRLTVT.

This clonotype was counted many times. CDR3 sequence reads: CSARRAQETQYF. The CDR3 DNA is TGCAGTGCGAGGCGCGCTCAAGAGACCCAGTACTTC. The chain carries TRBV20-1 and TRBJ2-5; D remains unclear. Germline-derived CDR1 and CDR2 are DFQATT and SNEGSKA (reference sequence). This CDR3 region has 12 residues. The germline V and J ends were trimmed by 6 bases and 2 bases, with 10 bases remaining between them.

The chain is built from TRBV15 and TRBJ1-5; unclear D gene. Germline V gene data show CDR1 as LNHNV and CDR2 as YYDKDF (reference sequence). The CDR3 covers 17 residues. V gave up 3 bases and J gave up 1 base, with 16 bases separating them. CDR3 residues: CATSSASRRSSNQPQHF. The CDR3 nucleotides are TGTGCCACCAGCAGTGCTAGTCGCAGGTCCAGCAATCAGCCCCAGCATTTT. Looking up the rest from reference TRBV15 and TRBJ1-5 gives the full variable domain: DAMVIQNPRYQVTQFGKPVTLSCSQTLNHNVMYWYQQKSSQAPKLLFHYYDKDFNNEADTPDNFQSRRPNTSFCFLDIRSPGLGDTAMYLCATSSASRRSSNQPQHFGDGTRLSIL.

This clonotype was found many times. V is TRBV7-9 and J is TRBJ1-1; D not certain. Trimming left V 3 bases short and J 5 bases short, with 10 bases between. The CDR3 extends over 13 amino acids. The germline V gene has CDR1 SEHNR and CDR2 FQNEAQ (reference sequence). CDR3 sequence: CASSFSIATEAFF. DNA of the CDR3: TGTGCCAGCAGCTTCTCGATTGCGACTGAAGCTTTCTTT.

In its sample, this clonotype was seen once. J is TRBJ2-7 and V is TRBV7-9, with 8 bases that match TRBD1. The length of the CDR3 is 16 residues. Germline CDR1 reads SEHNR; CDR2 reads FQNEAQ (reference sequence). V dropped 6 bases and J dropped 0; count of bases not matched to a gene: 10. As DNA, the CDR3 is TGTGCCAGCAGTTACCTCTCCGGGACAGGCTCCTACGAGCAGTACTTC. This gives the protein CASSYLSGTGSYEQYF.

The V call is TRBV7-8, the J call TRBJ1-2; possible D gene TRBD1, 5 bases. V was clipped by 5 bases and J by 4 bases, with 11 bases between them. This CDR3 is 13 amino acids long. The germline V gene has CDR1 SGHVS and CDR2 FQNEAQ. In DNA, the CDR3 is TGTGCCAGCAGCAACCAGGGACTCTATGGCTACACCTTC. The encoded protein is CASSNQGLYGYTF.

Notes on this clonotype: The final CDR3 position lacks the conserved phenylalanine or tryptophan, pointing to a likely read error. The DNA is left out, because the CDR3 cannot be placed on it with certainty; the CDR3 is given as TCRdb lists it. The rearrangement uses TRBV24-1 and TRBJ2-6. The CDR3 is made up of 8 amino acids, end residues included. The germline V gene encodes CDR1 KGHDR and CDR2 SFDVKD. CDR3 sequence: CATSDQTS.

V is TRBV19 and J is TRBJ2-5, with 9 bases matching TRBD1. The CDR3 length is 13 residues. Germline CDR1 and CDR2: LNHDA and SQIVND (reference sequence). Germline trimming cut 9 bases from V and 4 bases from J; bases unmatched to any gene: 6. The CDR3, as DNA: TGTGCCAGCCGGGACAGGGCTGCAGAGACCCAGTACTTC. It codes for CASRDRAAETQYF.

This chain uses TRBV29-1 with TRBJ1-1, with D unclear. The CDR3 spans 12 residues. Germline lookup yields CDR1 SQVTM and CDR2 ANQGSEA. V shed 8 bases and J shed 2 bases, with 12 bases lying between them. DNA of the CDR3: TGCAGCTTCGACACCTACAACACTGAAGCTTTCTTT. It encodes CSFDTYNTEAFF.

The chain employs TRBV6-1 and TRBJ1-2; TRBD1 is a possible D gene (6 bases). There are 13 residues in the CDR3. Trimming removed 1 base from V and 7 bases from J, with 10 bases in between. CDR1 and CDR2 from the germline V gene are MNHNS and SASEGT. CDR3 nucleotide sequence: TGTGCCAGCAGTGAAGGGGGGCGGAGTGGCTACACCTTC. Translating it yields CASSEGGRSGYTF.

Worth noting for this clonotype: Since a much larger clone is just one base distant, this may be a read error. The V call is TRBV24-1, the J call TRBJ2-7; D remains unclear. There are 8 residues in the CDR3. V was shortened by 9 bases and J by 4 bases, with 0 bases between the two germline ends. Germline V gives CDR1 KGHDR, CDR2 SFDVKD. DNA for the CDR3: TGTGCCACCTACGAGCAGTACTTC. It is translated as CATYEQYF.

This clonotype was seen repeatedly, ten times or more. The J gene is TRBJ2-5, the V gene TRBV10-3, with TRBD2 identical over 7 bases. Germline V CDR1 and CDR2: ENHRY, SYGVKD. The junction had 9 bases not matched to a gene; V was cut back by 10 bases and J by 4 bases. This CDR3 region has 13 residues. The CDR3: CASLGREGETQYF. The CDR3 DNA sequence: TGTGCCAGCCTGGGGAGGGAGGGAGAGACCCAGTACTTC.

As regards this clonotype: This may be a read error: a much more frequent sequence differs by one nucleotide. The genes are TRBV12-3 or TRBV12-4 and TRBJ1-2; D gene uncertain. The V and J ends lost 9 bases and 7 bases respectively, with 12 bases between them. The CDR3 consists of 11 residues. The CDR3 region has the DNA TGTGCCAGTGGGTGGTATCGTGGCTACACCTTC. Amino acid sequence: CASGWYRGYTF.

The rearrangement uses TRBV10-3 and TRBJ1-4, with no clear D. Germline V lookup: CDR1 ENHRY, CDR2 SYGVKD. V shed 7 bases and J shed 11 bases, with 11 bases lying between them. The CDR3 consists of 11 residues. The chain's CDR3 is CAINAEEKLFF. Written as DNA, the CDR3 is TGTGCCATCAACGCGGAAGAGAAACTGTTTTTT.

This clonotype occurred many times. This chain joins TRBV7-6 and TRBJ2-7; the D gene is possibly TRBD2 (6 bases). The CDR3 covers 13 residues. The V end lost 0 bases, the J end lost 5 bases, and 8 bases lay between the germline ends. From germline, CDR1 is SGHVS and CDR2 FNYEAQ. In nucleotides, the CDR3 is TGTGCCAGCAGCTTAGCTGGGGAGGACGAGCAGTACTTC. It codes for CASSLAGEDEQYF.

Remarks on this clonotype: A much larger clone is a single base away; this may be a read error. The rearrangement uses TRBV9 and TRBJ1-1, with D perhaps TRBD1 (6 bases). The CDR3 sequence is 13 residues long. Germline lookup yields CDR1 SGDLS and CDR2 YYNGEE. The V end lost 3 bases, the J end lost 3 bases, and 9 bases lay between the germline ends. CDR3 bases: TGTGCCAGCAGCGAAGGGGGACACACTGAAGCTTTCTTT. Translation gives CASSEGGHTEAFF.

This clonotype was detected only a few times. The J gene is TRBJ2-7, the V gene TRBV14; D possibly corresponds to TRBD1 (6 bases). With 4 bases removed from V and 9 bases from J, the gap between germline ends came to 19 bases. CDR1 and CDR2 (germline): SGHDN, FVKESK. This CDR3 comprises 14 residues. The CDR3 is CASSPSTGGRAQYF. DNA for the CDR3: TGTGCCAGCAGCCCTTCGACAGGTGGGCGAGCGCAGTACTTC.

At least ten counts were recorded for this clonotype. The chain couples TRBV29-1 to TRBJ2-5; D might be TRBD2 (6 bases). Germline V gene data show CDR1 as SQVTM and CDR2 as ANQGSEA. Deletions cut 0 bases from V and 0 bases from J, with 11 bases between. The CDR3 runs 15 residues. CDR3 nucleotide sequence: TGCAGCGTTGAAGAAGGAGGGGCCCACCAAGAGACCCAGTACTTC. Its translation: CSVEEGGAHQETQYF.

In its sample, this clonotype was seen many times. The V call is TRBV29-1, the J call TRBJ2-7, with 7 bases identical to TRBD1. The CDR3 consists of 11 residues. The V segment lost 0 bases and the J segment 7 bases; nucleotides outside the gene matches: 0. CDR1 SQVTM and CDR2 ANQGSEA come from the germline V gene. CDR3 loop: CSVEDRGEQYF. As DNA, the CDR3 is TGCAGCGTTGAAGACAGGGGGGAGCAGTACTTC.

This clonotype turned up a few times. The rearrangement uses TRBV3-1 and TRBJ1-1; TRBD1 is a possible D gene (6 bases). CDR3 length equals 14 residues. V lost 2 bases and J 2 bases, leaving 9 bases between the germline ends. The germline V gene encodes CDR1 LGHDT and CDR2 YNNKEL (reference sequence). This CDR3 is CASSQPGENTEAFF. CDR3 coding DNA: TGTGCCAGCAGCCAACCAGGGGAAAACACTGAAGCTTTCTTT. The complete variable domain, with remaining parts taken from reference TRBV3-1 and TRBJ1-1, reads DTAVSQTPKYLVTQMGNDKSIKCEQNLGHDTMYWYKQDSKKFLKIMFSYNNKELIINETVPNRFSPKSPDKAHLNLHINSLELGDSAVYFCASSQPGENTEAFFGQGTRLTVV.

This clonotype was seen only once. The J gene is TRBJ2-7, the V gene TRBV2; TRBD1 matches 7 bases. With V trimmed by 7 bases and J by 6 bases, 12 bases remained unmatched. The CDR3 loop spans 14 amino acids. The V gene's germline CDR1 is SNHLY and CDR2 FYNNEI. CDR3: CASTENRGVGEQYF. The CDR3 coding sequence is TGTGCCAGCACTGAGAACAGGGGAGTGGGCGAGCAGTACTTC.

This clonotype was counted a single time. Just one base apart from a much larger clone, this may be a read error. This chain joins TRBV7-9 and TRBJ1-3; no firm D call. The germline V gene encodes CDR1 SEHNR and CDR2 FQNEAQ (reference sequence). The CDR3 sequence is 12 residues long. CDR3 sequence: CASSLPGSTIYF. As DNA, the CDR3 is TGTGCCAGCAGCTTACCTGGAAGCACCATATATTTT.

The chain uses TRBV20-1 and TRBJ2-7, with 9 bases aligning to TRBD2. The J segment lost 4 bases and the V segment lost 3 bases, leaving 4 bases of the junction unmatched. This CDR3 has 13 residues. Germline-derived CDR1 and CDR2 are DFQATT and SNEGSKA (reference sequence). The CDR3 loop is CSASSGSEYEQYF. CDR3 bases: TGCAGTGCTAGTAGCGGGAGTGAATACGAGCAGTACTTC.